These 9 T cell receptor beta chains originate from one sample sequenced in a study of blood T cell repertoires in COVID-19. Sequencing was performed with immunoSEQ multiplex PCR; in TCRdb, only in-frame clones are kept and a portion is missing. In the table there are around 52,000 clones, roughly 82% of which are singletons. The sample consisted of peripheral blood. All receptors come from a woman aged 55-69 years with acute or convalescent COVID-19.

Comments on this clone: This sample includes further DNA sequences coding for the same CDR3. V gene TRBV18 combines with J gene TRBJ2-3, with D possibly matching TRBD2 (6 bases). The CDR3 is made up of 13 amino acids. CDR1 and CDR2 from the germline V gene are KGHSH and LQKENI. Between the trimmed V and J ends, which lost 6 bases and 3 bases, there was a span of 10 bases. The CDR3 sequence: CASSRRGTDTQYF. CDR3 nucleotides: TGTGCCAGCTCCCGGAGGGGTACAGATACGCAGTATTTT.

CDR3 region: CASSSRVYGTEAFF. DNA of the CDR3: TGTGCCAGCAGCTCGCGGGTTTATGGCACTGAAGCTTTCTTT. The chain uses TRBV6-2 or TRBV6-3 and TRBJ1-1; D is unresolved. Per germline, CDR1 MNHEY and CDR2 SVGEGT. V was cut by 6 bases and J by 4 bases, with 15 bases left in between. This CDR3 has 14 amino acids.

The V and J genes are TRBV7-8 and TRBJ2-2; D gene uncertain. Trimming cost V 5 bases and J 7 bases, with 8 bases left between them. CDR3 length equals 12 residues. Germline V gene lookup returns CDR1 SGHVS and CDR2 FQNEAQ. CDR3 DNA sequence: TGTGCCAGCAGCCCCAGACACGGGGAGCTGTTTTTT. Its protein is CASSPRHGELFF.

The rearrangement joins TRBV3-1 (or the pseudogene TRBV3-2) to TRBJ2-2; TRBD1 agrees at 7 bases. CDR1 is LGHDT, CDR2 YNNKEL, per germline (reference sequence). This CDR3 is built from 16 residues. The J segment lost 1 base and the V segment lost 3 bases, leaving 5 bases of the junction unmatched. The CDR3: CASSQAGTVNTGELFF. CDR3 nucleotides: TGTGCCAGCAGCCAGGCCGGGACAGTGAACACCGGGGAGCTGTTTTTT.

The chain uses TRBV19 and TRBJ1-4, with D uncertain. Germline loops: CDR1 LNHDA, CDR2 SQIVND (reference sequence). V was shortened by 4 bases and J by 4 bases, with 13 bases between the two germline ends. The CDR3 has 15 amino acids. The CDR3 DNA is TGTGCCAGTAGTACTTCTGCCGGGTTTAATGAAAAACTGTTTTTT. Encoded protein: CASSTSAGFNEKLFF.

J is TRBJ2-7 and V is TRBV19, with TRBD1 matching 9 bases. V gave up 6 bases and J gave up 6 bases; unmatched junction bases: 3. CDR1 and CDR2 from the germline V gene are LNHDA and SQIVND (reference sequence). The CDR3 runs 12 residues. The CDR3 DNA is TGTGCCAGTAGAGGACAGGGGACCGAGCAGTACTTC. Its protein product is CASRGQGTEQYF.

This chain connects TRBV15 to TRBJ2-7; 7 bases map to TRBD2. Germline-derived CDR1 and CDR2 are LNHNV and YYDKDF (reference sequence). The CDR3 has 11 amino acids. V trimming: 8 bases; J trimming: 3 bases; junction bases outside the gene matches: 1. The CDR3 DNA sequence: TGTGCCACCGGGACTAACTACGAGCAGTACTTC. Amino acids: CATGTNYEQYF.

The chain uses TRBV11-3 and TRBJ2-5; 7 nucleotides agree with TRBD2. CDR1 SGHNT and CDR2 YENEEA come from the germline V gene. The V segment lost 8 bases and the J segment 2 bases; nucleotides outside the gene matches: 11. The CDR3 has 15 amino acids. CDR3 sequence: CASGPGGRLQETQYF. DNA for the CDR3: TGTGCCAGCGGCCCGGGGGGACGACTACAAGAGACCCAGTACTTC. The entire variable domain, with the rest obtained from reference TRBV11-3 and TRBJ2-5, is as follows: EAGVVQSPRYKIIEKKQPVAFWCNPISGHNTLYWYLQNLGQGPELLIRYENEEAVDDSQLPKDRFSAERLKGVDSTLKIQPAELGDSAVYLCASGPGGRLQETQYFGPGTRLLVL.

The rearrangement joins TRBV10-3 to TRBJ2-2; 9 bases match TRBD2. This CDR3 contains 16 residues. CDR1 is ENHRY, CDR2 SYGVKD, per germline. J gave up 0 bases and V 10 bases, and 9 bases lay outside the gene matches. In DNA, the CDR3 is TGTGCCACTTCGGAGCGGGGGGATTCGAACACCGGGGAGCTGTTTTTT. Its translation: CATSERGDSNTGELFF.